This entry lists 5 T cell receptor beta chains sequenced from one sample in a study of cytomegalovirus exposure and HLA in healthy donors. The PCR was carried out with 60 Vbeta primers and 13 Jbeta primers. Profiled with immunoSEQ multiplex PCR; TCRdb holds only in-frame clones, not every one. The sample has some 150,000 clones; approximately 78% are singletons. The material sequenced was PBMCs. Every receptor here comes from a man aged 35-49 years in good health and CMV-seropositive.

The chain combines TRBV29-1 with TRBJ2-3; TRBD2 agrees at 9 bases. The trim removed 6 bases at V and 4 bases at J, leaving 11 bases unmatched. There are 15 residues in the CDR3. Looked up from germline, CDR1 is SQVTM and CDR2 is ANQGSEA. CDR3 protein: CSVDPQRGVADTQYF. The DNA for the CDR3 is TGCAGCGTAGACCCACAGCGGGGGGTTGCAGATACGCAGTATTTT.

The rearrangement uses TRBV15 and TRBJ2-7; 7 bases map to TRBD2. This CDR3 has 15 residues. Germline V lookup: CDR1 LNHNV, CDR2 YYDKDF (reference sequence). V was pared by 0 bases and J by 0 bases, with 2 bases of the junction left unmatched. CDR3 protein: CATSRDGRVSYEQYF. CDR3 in DNA: TGTGCCACCAGCAGAGATGGGAGGGTCTCCTACGAGCAGTACTTC.

The rearrangement uses TRBV6-6 and TRBJ2-1, with 10 nucleotides matching TRBD2. Germline V gene sequence: CDR1 MNHNY, CDR2 SVGAGI (reference sequence). V dropped 4 bases and J dropped 4; count of bases not matched to a gene: 4. The CDR3 runs 15 residues. CDR3 nucleotide sequence: TGTGCCAGCAGTTCTAGCGGGAGTGTATACAATGAGCAGTTCTTC. Translation gives CASSSSGSVYNEQFF.

The chain is built from TRBV27 and TRBJ1-5; TRBD1 matches at 7 bases. Germline trimming cut 7 bases from V and 6 bases from J; bases unmatched to any gene: 3. Looked up from germline, CDR1 is MNHEY and CDR2 is SMNVEV (reference sequence). The CDR3 is 12 amino acids. The CDR3 reads CASKNRGQPQHF. The CDR3 bases are TGTGCCAGCAAGAACAGGGGTCAGCCCCAGCATTTT.

The chain recombines TRBV6-6 with TRBJ2-7; no firm D call. The V end was cut by 5 bases, the J end by 1 base, with 6 bases between. This CDR3 comprises 12 residues. Germline V lookup: CDR1 MNHNY, CDR2 SVGAGI (reference sequence). The CDR3: CASSPGSYEQYF. DNA for the CDR3: TGTGCCAGCAGTCCAGGATCCTACGAGCAGTACTTC.